Here is one T cell receptor (beta chain) with its context. The source of the sample is a study of blood T cell repertoires in COVID-19. Profiling relied on immunoSEQ multiplex PCR, and the TCRdb table lists in-frame clones only, not all of them. The data hold fewer than 250,000 clones, with around 85% observed a single time. The CDR3 spans 16 residues. Germline lookup yields CDR1 MNHNS and CDR2 SASEGT. With 3 bases removed from V and 0 bases from J, the gap between germline ends came to 11 bases. This sequence was found in a woman in her sixties with active or convalescent COVID-19. The specimen was peripheral blood. The V call is TRBV6-1, the J call TRBJ1-4, with D possibly matching TRBD1 (6 bases). The CDR3 protein is CASSDRSGATNEKLFF. For the CDR3, the DNA is TGTGCCAGCAGTGACCGTTCAGGGGCAACTAATGAAAAACTGTTTTTT.